This record covers a single TCR beta chain. Using immunoSEQ multiplex PCR, the repertoire was profiled, and TCRdb retains in-frame clones only, with some absent. The repertoire includes roughly 45,000 clones, about 88% of them detected once, and 1.9% sits in the top ten. This record belongs to a study of OX40 agonist ivuxolimab in advanced cancers. This CDR3 contains 13 residues. The V gene lost 7 bases and the J gene lost 0 bases, with 9 bases spanning the gap. Germline CDR1 reads MNHNS; CDR2 reads SASEGT. This rearrangement joins TRBV6-1 to TRBJ2-5; D is unresolved. Here the sequenced sample was CD4+ or CD8+ T cells sorted from blood, taken in a trial of the OX40 agonist ivuxolimab. This sequence was found in an adult with an advanced solid tumor such as melanoma, head and neck, liver or kidney cancer. As DNA, the CDR3 is TGTGCCAGCATTCTGGGGAACCAAGAGACCCAGTACTTC. This translates into CASILGNQETQYF.